One sample yielded the 16 T cell receptor beta chains listed below, sequenced in a study of blood T cell repertoires in COVID-19. Libraries were prepared by immunoSEQ multiplex PCR; TCRdb keeps only in-frame clonotypes and omits some of them. The sample consists of more than 140,000 clones, roughly 88% of them appearing once. What was sequenced was peripheral blood. The receptors stem from a woman aged 55-70 years with acute or convalescent COVID-19.

The chain employs TRBV7-8 and TRBJ1-5, with TRBD1 matching 7 bases. The junction had 11 bases not matched to a gene; V was cut back by 3 bases and J by 0 bases. Germline V gene lookup returns CDR1 SGHVS and CDR2 FQNEAQ. The CDR3 runs 18 residues. CDR3 amino acids: CASSFGNRGQYSNQPQHF. The CDR3 DNA sequence: TGTGCCAGCAGCTTTGGGAACAGGGGCCAGTATAGCAATCAGCCCCAGCATTTT. Filled out from reference TRBV7-8 and TRBJ1-5, the complete variable domain reads GAGVSQSPRYKVAKRGQDVALRCDPISGHVSLFWYQQALGQGPEFLTYFQNEAQLDKSGLPSDRFFAERPEGSVSTLKIQRTQQEDSAVYLCASSFGNRGQYSNQPQHFGDGTRLSIL.

This chain links TRBV7-9 with TRBJ2-1, with 16 bases fitting TRBD2. V lost 5 bases and J lost 9; bases outside the gene matches: 10. This CDR3 comprises 17 residues. From germline, CDR1 is SEHNR and CDR2 FQNEAQ (reference sequence). DNA for the CDR3: TGTGCCAGCAGCCGAGGGTCGGGACTAGCGGGGGGGCGTGAGCAGTTCTTC. It is translated as CASSRGSGLAGGREQFF.

The chain carries TRBV15 and TRBJ1-4; D call uncertain. The CDR3 totals 13 residues. CDR1 and CDR2 (germline): LNHNV, YYDKDF (reference sequence). The V end lost 1 base, the J end lost 5 bases, and 5 bases lay between the germline ends. This CDR3 reads CATSRVLNEKLFF. The CDR3 DNA reads as TGTGCCACCAGCAGAGTACTAAATGAAAAACTGTTTTTT.

CDR3 DNA sequence: TGTGCCAGCAGTGACAGGGGACGCGGCGAACGTCAGCCCCAGCATTTT. This translates into CASSDRGRGERQPQHF. The chain is built from TRBV6-1 and TRBJ1-5; possibly TRBD1 for D (6 bases). Per the germline V gene, CDR1 is MNHNS and CDR2 is SASEGT. The CDR3 spans 16 residues. V shed 3 bases and J shed 6 bases, with 18 bases lying between them.

The J gene is TRBJ1-5, the V gene TRBV28; D unresolved. Germline V gives CDR1 MDHEN, CDR2 SYDVKM. This CDR3 region has 13 residues. Deletions cut 4 bases from V and 6 bases from J, with 10 bases between. CDR3: CASSSIPGQPQHF. The DNA for the CDR3 is TGTGCCAGCAGTTCTATCCCCGGTCAGCCCCAGCATTTT.

The J gene is TRBJ2-7, the V gene TRBV6-5, with D possibly TRBD1 on 5 matching bases. In germline, CDR1 is MNHEY, CDR2 SVGAGI. Trimming cost V 3 bases and J 5 bases, with 14 bases left between them. The CDR3 is 14 amino acids. The chain's CDR3 is CASSYSRGIHEQYF. CDR3 DNA: TGTGCCAGCAGTTATTCAAGGGGAATCCACGAGCAGTACTTC.

The genes are TRBV6-5 and TRBJ2-3; D uncertain. The CDR3 extends over 15 amino acids. Trimming cost V 2 bases and J 0 bases, with 9 bases left between them. Germline loops: CDR1 MNHEY, CDR2 SVGAGI. Here the CDR3 DNA reads TGTGCCAGCAGTTACGATTACGGGAGCACAGATACGCAGTATTTT. Translated: CASSYDYGSTDTQYF.

This chain joins TRBV4-2 and TRBJ2-7; maybe TRBD2 (5 bases). The CDR3 length is 16 residues. Germline loops: CDR1 LGHNA, CDR2 YNFKEQ. Deletions cut 0 bases from V and 3 bases from J, with 15 bases between. As DNA, the CDR3 is TGTGCCAGCAGCCAAGATCCCCAACTGGGGAGCTACGAGCAGTACTTC. It specifies CASSQDPQLGSYEQYF.

The rearrangement joins TRBV7-9 to TRBJ2-7; TRBD2 matches 7 bases. This CDR3 is 14 amino acids long. V trimming: 1 base; J trimming: 3 bases; junction bases outside the gene matches: 3. Germline CDR1 reads SEHNR; CDR2 reads FQNEAQ (reference sequence). The CDR3 nucleotides read TGTGCCAGCAGCTTAGGGCTAGCGGTCTACGAGCAGTACTTC. It encodes CASSLGLAVYEQYF. The full variable domain, its missing parts supplied by reference TRBV7-9 and TRBJ2-7, is DTGVSQNPRHKITKRGQNVTFRCDPISEHNRLYWYRQTLGQGPEFLTYFQNEAQLEKSRLLSDRFSAERPKGSFSTLEIQRTEQGDSAMYLCASSLGLAVYEQYFGPGTRLTVT.

For the CDR3, the DNA is TGTGCCAGCAGCAAATGCCCGGGACAGGGTCCCCATGGCTACACCTTC. This sequence encodes CASSKCPGQGPHGYTF. The J gene is TRBJ1-2, the V gene TRBV21-1; the table gives TRBD1 as D, unverified against the DNA. TRBV21-1 is listed as a pseudogene. The CDR3 is 16 residues long.

Remarks on this clone: The junction departs from germline at one end; a sequencing error may be responsible. The chain recombines TRBV5-5 with TRBJ2-7, with 11 bases fitting TRBD1. The CDR3 is made up of 12 amino acids. Germline assignment: CDR1 SGHKS and CDR2 YYEKEE (reference sequence). The CDR3 here is CASSTNSDRGLF. CDR3 bases: TGTGCCAGCAGCACGAATTCGGACAGGGGGCTGTTC.

This rearrangement joins TRBV7-8 to TRBJ1-5; 9 nucleotides line up with TRBD1. Germline values: CDR1 SGHVS, CDR2 FQNEAQ. The CDR3 covers 16 residues. The junction had 9 bases not matched to a gene; V was cut back by 5 bases and J by 4 bases. CDR3 sequence (DNA): TGTGCCAGCAGCCGAGGACAGGGGAACGTTAATCAGCCCCAGCATTTT. Its translation is CASSRGQGNVNQPQHF. The full variable domain, its missing parts supplied by reference TRBV7-8 and TRBJ1-5, is GAGVSQSPRYKVAKRGQDVALRCDPISGHVSLFWYQQALGQGPEFLTYFQNEAQLDKSGLPSDRFFAERPEGSVSTLKIQRTQQEDSAVYLCASSRGQGNVNQPQHFGDGTRLSIL.

V and J are TRBV5-3 and TRBJ2-1; D gene uncertain. TRBV5-3 qualifies as an ORF whose function is uncertain. CDR3 length: 13 residues. The V end was cut by 3 bases, the J end by 7 bases, with 11 bases between. CDR3 residues: CARSWAALNEQFF. The CDR3, as DNA: TGTGCCAGAAGCTGGGCCGCGTTGAATGAGCAGTTCTTC.

The rearrangement uses TRBV7-2 and TRBJ1-3; 9 positions match TRBD1. CDR3 length: 16 amino acids. J lost 7 bases, V lost 5 bases, and 12 bases had no gene match. Per the germline V gene, CDR1 is SGHTA and CDR2 is FQGNSA. Written as DNA, the CDR3 is TGTGCCAGCAGCCGCGTACCGGGACAGGGTGTTAACACCATATATTTT. Its protein is CASSRVPGQGVNTIYF. Full variable domain (remainder filled in from reference TRBV7-2 and TRBJ1-3): GAGVSQSPSNKVTEKGKDVELRCDPISGHTALYWYRQSLGQGLEFLIYFQGNSAPDKSGLPSDRFSAERTGGSVSTLTIQRTQQEDSAVYLCASSRVPGQGVNTIYFGEGSWLTVV.

The rearrangement links TRBV6-1 to TRBJ1-3; no clear D. The CDR3 spans 15 residues. Germline V lookup: CDR1 MNHNS, CDR2 SASEGT. Trimming left V 5 bases short and J 7 bases short, with 18 bases between. CDR3: CASSSQKAGGNTIYF. The CDR3 nucleotides are TGTGCCAGCAGTTCCCAGAAGGCAGGAGGTAACACCATATATTTT.

CDR3 amino acids: CASSLVGNSEGYTF. The CDR3 bases are TGTGCCAGCAGCTTAGTAGGAAACTCGGAGGGCTACACCTTC. The chain has TRBV7-2 and TRBJ1-2; no definite D call. Per the germline V gene, CDR1 is SGHTA and CDR2 is FQGNSA. CDR3 size: 14 residues. Trimming took off 1 base at V and 8 bases at J, with 14 bases between the two ends.